The T cell receptor (beta chain) described here comes from a study of T cells during gluten challenge in celiac disease (dated by TCRdb to between 2016 and 2019). Study-level background: Paired single-cell TCR sequencing was done for several challenge participants who showed a significant increase in HLA-DQ:gluten tetramer-binding T cells. Single-cell libraries were sequenced paired-end 250 bp and bulk libraries paired-end 300 bp on the Illumina MiSeq. Blood was collected at baseline, day 6 and day 14 of the challenge, and duodenal biopsies at baseline and day 14.

Broader findings and caveats from the paper: Across the 7 patients, about 12-45% of single-cell TCR-alpha/beta clonotypes seen at the latest time point had also been present at baseline, compared with roughly 51-56% in the bulk data. Increased clonal expansion on day 6 was shown by a lower sample-corrected Shannon diversity of circulating gluten-specific T cells. Gluten-specific T cells in the circulation reached a peak on day 6, and the day-6 repertoire appeared to be made up largely of expanded preexisting memory clonotypes.

Blood cells were gated as tetramer-binding CD4+ effector-memory gut-homing T cells: CD3+, CD45RA-, CD62L-, integrin beta7+, with lineage markers excluded. A 14-day oral dietary gluten challenge was undertaken by treated celiac disease patients on a gluten-free diet so that recall of gluten-specific T cells could be studied. Sorting was done on an Aria II cell sorter as single cells, plus in bulk whenever tetramer-positive cells were relatively numerous. Peripheral blood mononuclear cells were isolated using Ficoll density gradient centrifugation and were cryopreserved prior to staining. Thawed cells were stained with a pool of PE-conjugated HLA-DQ:gluten tetramers presenting immunodominant gluten epitopes before sorting of tetramer-binding CD4+ T cells. Following HLA-DQ:gluten tetramer staining, tetramer-based enrichment was performed on blood samples. As regards this clonotype: Base-call qualities are not available, and no considerably larger clone is one nucleotide away.

Trimming takes 4 bases off V and 7 bases off J; junction bases not matched to a gene: 14. The germline V gene encodes CDR1 SGDLS and CDR2 YYNGEE. The CDR3 sequence holds 17 residues, the cysteine and phenylalanine included. Solely the CDR3 DNA is kept, with 51 bases framed from the first base. The method behind the library was single-cell sequencing. This sample was sequenced with an Illumina MiSeq. Three nested PCRs using multiplexed primers that cover all TRA and TRB V genes were used to amplify paired single-cell TCR-alpha and TCR-beta sequences. The study's processing was this. Selected pRESTO steps were used to preprocess the reads, and IMGT/HighV-QUEST was used to assign V, D, J genes and CDR3 junctions. A single cell was kept only if the cell was a valid singleton with no more than three chains, each backed by 100 or more reads. Clonotypes were defined as identical paired TCR-alpha/beta nucleotide sequences, and negligible cross-contamination was indicated by cross-patient sharing of only roughly 0.2%. In samples with more than 20 cells, repertoire diversity was estimated using an undersampling-corrected Shannon index. TCRdb redid the processing of the public reads, applying fastp at Q25 and MiXCR, and retained in-frame beta chains. Records with the same CDR3 protein are collapsed into one entry carrying the most frequent genes and DNA. TCRdb, not the original authors, processed these V and J calls. This sample gives 150 to 200 distinct CDR3 sequences in total; 41% of them show up just once. Clones ranked in the top ten supply roughly 60% of the sample.

The sequence came from a male donor with celiac disease. The chain is encoded by TRBV9 joined to TRBJ1-5; TRBD1 lines up with 10 middle nucleotides. This material consisted of gluten-specific CD4+ T cells sorted from blood using tetramers, taken at baseline or on day 6, 14 or 28 of gluten challenge (not recorded which). CDR3 loop: CASSSKSRQGARQPQHF. The nucleotide sequence reads as follows: TGTGCCAGCAGCTCAAAAAGCCGACAGGGGGCTAGGCAGCCCCAGCATTTT.